This T cell receptor beta chain was captured by sequencing in a study of OX40 agonist ivuxolimab in advanced cancers. For the wider study: Ivuxolimab, which targeted the costimulatory receptor OX40 (CD134), was an agonistic, fully human IgG2 monoclonal antibody. Prior anti-PD-1, anti-PD-L1 or anti-CTLA-4 therapy was permitted, and checkpoint inhibitors had been received by 30% to 40% of dose-escalation patients. Intravenous ivuxolimab was administered to patients every 2 weeks at six dose levels: 0.01, 0.1, 0.3, 1.5, 3 and 10 mg/kg. The purpose of peripheral TCRbeta sequencing was to test whether ivuxolimab changed TCR sequence diversity and led to clonal T-cell expansion. Of the approximately 50 dose-escalation patients, hepatocellular carcinoma was present in roughly 19, melanoma in approximately 15, renal cell carcinoma in 9 and head and neck cancer in 9. Partial responses were achieved by three dose-escalation patients, of whom one had hepatocellular carcinoma and two had cutaneous melanoma. In the dose-escalation cohort, roughly 82% of patients were male, and the mean age was 60 years with a range of roughly 20 to 79. The paper covers the monotherapy dose-escalation part of the phase I ivuxolimab trial, which included N of about 50 patients.

The trial excluded patients who had a history of autoimmune disease or were on systemic immunosuppression. In every dose cohort, peripheral blood was drawn for TCR sequencing at baseline, cycle 4 day 1, and cycle 7 day 1. Samples came from an open-label, multicenter, first-in-human phase I dose-escalation trial of ivuxolimab. Adults with locally advanced or metastatic head and neck squamous cell, hepatocellular, melanoma or renal cell carcinoma were enrolled in the trial. CD4+ and CD8+ T cells were sorted separately from peripheral blood before TCR sequencing. According to the germline V gene, CDR1 reads SGHTA and CDR2 reads FQGTGA. V was cut back by 6 bases and J by 0 bases, leaving a gap of 16 bases between them. Its CDR3 holds 16 amino acids, cysteine through phenylalanine. Of the read, only the CDR3 DNA is kept; its 48 bases are in frame from base 1. Genomic DNA was extracted from sorted cells for sequencing of the TCRbeta CDR3 region. The immunoSEQ Assay was used for sequencing of TCRbeta CDR3 regions. Drawn from immuneACCESS, this table holds only the in-frame rearrangements with V and J called that TCRdb kept. Clones are partly lost; checked studies trace under half to an unresolved V gene and leave the rest unexplained. The table for this sample lists some 65,000 clones; around 86% of them were counted only once. Under 0.5% of the sample comes from the top ten.

Points the paper makes about the study in general: In the 0.1-3.0 mg/kg groups, partial responders had among the lowest normalized peripheral clonal expansion, particularly in CD8+ T cells. After ivuxolimab, expanded clones were on average more numerous among CD8+ T cells than among CD4+ T cells. The antigen specificity of the clonally expanded peripheral T cells was not determined. Clonal expansion of both CD4+ and CD8+ blood T cells was observed from baseline to week 6 at doses 0.1 to 3.0 mg/kg. Low levels of normalized T-cell clonal expansion were also shown by some nonresponding patients.

A note on this clone: The antigen it binds to is not known. The sample holds no much larger clone one base away, and base qualities are not on file.

The sample consisted of CD4+ or CD8+ T cells sorted from blood, taken in a trial of the OX40 agonist ivuxolimab. The chain was built from TRBV7-3 and TRBJ2-3, and the D gene may be TRBD1, 7 bases matching. This sequence was found in an adult with an advanced solid tumor such as melanoma, head and neck, liver or kidney cancer. Here the CDR3 is given as CASSRGLQGSTDTQYF. The nucleotide sequence is given as TGTGCCAGCAGTCGGGGGTTACAGGGGAGCACAGATACGCAGTATTTT.